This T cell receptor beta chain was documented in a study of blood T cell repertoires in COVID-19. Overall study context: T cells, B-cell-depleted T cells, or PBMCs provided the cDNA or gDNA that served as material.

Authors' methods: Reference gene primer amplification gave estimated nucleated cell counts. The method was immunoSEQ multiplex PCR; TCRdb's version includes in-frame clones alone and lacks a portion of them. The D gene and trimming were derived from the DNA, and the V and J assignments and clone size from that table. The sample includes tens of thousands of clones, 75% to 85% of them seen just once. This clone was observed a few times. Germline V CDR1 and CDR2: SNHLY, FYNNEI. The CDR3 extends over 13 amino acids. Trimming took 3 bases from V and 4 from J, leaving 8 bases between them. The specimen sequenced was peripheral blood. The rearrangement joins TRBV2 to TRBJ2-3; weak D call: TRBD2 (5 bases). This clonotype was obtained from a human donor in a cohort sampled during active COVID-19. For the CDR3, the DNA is TGTGCCAGCAGTGAGCCTAGCTCAGATACGCAGTATTTT. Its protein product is CASSEPSSDTQYF.